This T cell receptor beta chain emerged from a study of blood T cell repertoires in COVID-19. Across the study: COVID-19 samples, acute and convalescent, were from the United States, Italy and Spain. From T cells, B-cell-depleted T cells, or PBMCs came the material, which was cDNA or gDNA.

Per the original data handling: Amplification with reference gene primers provided the estimates of nucleated cell counts. The repertoire was sequenced with immunoSEQ multiplex PCR; TCRdb's copy has only in-frame clones and lacks some. From that table come the V and J calls and clone size; the DNA was used to work out D and trimming. This table has under 55,000 clones, almost 85% appearing once. This CDR3 contains 16 residues. The trim removed 4 bases at V and 8 bases at J, leaving 9 bases unmatched. Germline V gives CDR1 SGHTA, CDR2 FQGTGA. This TCR was sampled from a human donor in a cohort sampled during active COVID-19. The specimen was peripheral blood. The chain recombines TRBV7-3 with TRBJ2-1; TRBD2 agrees at 12 bases. CDR3: CASSWASGGVNHEQFF. In nucleotides, the CDR3 is TGTGCCAGCAGCTGGGCTAGCGGGGGGGTTAACCATGAGCAGTTCTTC.